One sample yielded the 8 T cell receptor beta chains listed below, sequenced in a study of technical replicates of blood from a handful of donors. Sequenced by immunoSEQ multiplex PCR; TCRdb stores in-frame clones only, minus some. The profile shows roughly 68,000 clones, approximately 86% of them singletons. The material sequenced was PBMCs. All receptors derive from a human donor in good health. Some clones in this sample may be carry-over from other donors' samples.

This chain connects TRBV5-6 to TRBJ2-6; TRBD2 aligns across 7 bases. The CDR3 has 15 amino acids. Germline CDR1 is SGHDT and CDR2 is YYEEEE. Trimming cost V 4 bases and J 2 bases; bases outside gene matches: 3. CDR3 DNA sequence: TGTGCCAGCAGCCTGGGGGGGGCTGGGGCCAACGTCCTGACTTTC. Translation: CASSLGGAGANVLTF.

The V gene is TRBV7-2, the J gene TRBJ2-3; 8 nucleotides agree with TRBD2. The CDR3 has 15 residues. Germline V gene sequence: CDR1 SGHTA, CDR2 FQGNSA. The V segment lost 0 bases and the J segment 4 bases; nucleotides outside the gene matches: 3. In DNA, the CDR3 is TGTGCCAGCAGCTTAGCGCGGGGGGAGGCAGATACGCAGTATTTT. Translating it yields CASSLARGEADTQYF.

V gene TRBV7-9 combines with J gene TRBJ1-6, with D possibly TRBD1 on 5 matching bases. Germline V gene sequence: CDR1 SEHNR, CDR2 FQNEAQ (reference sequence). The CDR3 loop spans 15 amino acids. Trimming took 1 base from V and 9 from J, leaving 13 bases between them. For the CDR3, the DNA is TGTGCCAGCAGCTTAGTACGGCAGGGAAGTTCACCCCTCCACTTT. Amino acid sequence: CASSLVRQGSSPLHF. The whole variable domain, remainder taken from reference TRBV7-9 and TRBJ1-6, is DTGVSQNPRHKITKRGQNVTFRCDPISEHNRLYWYRQTLGQGPEFLTYFQNEAQLEKSRLLSDRFSAERPKGSFSTLEIQRTEQGDSAMYLCASSLVRQGSSPLHFGNGTRLTVT.

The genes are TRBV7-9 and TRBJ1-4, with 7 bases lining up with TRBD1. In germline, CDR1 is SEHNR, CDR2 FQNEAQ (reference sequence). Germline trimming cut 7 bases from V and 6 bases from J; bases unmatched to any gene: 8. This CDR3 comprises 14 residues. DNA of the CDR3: TGTGCCAGCACCGAAACGACAGGGTATGAAAAACTGTTTTTT. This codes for CASTETTGYEKLFF.

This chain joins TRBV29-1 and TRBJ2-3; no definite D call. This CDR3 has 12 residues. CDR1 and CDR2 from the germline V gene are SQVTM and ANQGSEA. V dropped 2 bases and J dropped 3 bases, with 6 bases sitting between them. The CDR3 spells CSVESSTDTQYF. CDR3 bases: TGCAGCGTTGAATCTAGTACAGATACGCAGTATTTT.

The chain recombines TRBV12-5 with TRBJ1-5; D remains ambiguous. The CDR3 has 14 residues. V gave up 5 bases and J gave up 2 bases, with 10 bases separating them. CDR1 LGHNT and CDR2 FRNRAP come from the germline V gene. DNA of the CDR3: TGTGCTAGTGGTCTCGCCTACGGCAATCAGCCCCAGCATTTT. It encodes CASGLAYGNQPQHF.

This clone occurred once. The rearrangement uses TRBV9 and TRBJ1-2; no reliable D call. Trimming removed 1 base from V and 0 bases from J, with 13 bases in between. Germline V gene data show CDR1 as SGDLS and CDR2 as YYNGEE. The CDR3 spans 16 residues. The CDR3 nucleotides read TGTGCCAGCAGCGTAAGAGTAGAAATGCCTAACTATGGCTACACCTTC. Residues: CASSVRVEMPNYGYTF.

CDR3 loop: CASRLAPLGPRSNQPQHF. In nucleotides, the CDR3 is TGTGCAAGTCGCTTAGCGCCCTTGGGGCCAAGGAGCAATCAGCCCCAGCATTTT. The rearrangement joins TRBV12-2 to TRBJ1-5; the table's D gene call, TRBD1, was not cross checked with the DNA. TRBV12-2 is noted as a pseudogene. This CDR3 has 18 amino acids.